The 29 T cell receptor beta chains below were found in one sample sequenced in a study of blood T cell repertoires in COVID-19. Sequencing used immunoSEQ multiplex PCR; TCRdb keeps in-frame clones, though not all of them. This table has more than 300,000 clones, around nine tenths appearing once. The specimen was peripheral blood. The receptor source for this set is a woman between 18 and 30 years old who had recovered from COVID-19.

The chain recombines TRBV3-1 (or the pseudogene TRBV3-2) with TRBJ2-1; D ambiguous. The germline CDR1 and CDR2 sequences are LGHDT and YNNKEL (reference sequence). The CDR3 sequence is 13 residues long. V shed 3 bases and J shed 4 bases, with 7 bases lying between them. This CDR3 reads CASSQPGYNEQFF. In DNA, the CDR3 is TGTGCCAGCAGCCAGCCAGGATACAATGAGCAGTTCTTC.

The V call is TRBV12-3 or TRBV12-4, the J call TRBJ2-1, with D unclear. The CDR3 consists of 12 residues. V shed 3 bases and J shed 6 bases, with 6 bases lying between them. As DNA, the CDR3 is TGTGCCAGCAGTTTTGTGAGCAATGAGCAGTTCTTC. It yields the protein CASSFVSNEQFF.

The chain joins TRBV12-5 to TRBJ1-6, with 9 bases matching TRBD1. The CDR3 has 17 residues. Germline CDR1 and CDR2: LGHNT and FRNRAP. Trimming at V came to 4 bases and at J to 7 bases, leaving 11 bases not matched to a gene. CDR3 sequence (DNA): TGTGCTAGTGGTTCGGGGCCCGGGACAGGGAAAAATTCACCCCTCCACTTT. It codes for CASGSGPGTGKNSPLHF.

The rearrangement uses TRBV21-1 and TRBJ2-7; the table's D call, TRBD1, has no DNA check behind it. TRBV21-1 is a recognized pseudogene. This CDR3 comprises 14 residues. CDR3 sequence reads: CASSRQVTSYEQYV. The CDR3 coding sequence is TGTGCCAGCAGCCGACAAGTAACATCCTACGAGCAGTACGTC.

The chain recombines TRBV5-4 with TRBJ2-1; a possible D gene is TRBD2 (5 bases). The CDR3 sequence is 17 residues long. V was cut by 0 bases and J by 5 bases, with 18 bases left in between. Germline V lookup: CDR1 SGHNT, CDR2 YYREEE (reference sequence). The chain's CDR3 is CASSLAGGGWLNNEQFF. The DNA of the CDR3 is TGTGCCAGCAGCTTGGCCGGTGGCGGGTGGCTGAACAATGAGCAGTTCTTC.

This chain connects TRBV7-9 to TRBJ2-1, with 15 bases identical to TRBD2. The germline gives CDR1 SEHNR, CDR2 FQNEAQ (reference sequence). V lost 3 bases, J lost 4 bases, and 4 bases stayed unmatched. The CDR3 extends over 17 amino acids. Here the CDR3 reads CASSLTGTSGRYNEQFF. DNA for the CDR3: TGTGCCAGCAGCTTGACCGGGACTAGCGGGAGGTACAATGAGCAGTTCTTC.

The rearrangement joins TRBV24-1 to TRBJ2-5; 11 positions match TRBD2. The CDR3 sequence is 18 residues long. The germline gives CDR1 KGHDR, CDR2 SFDVKD. Unmatched junction bases numbered 15, after V lost 6 bases and J lost 4 bases. The CDR3 DNA reads TGTGCCACCAGTTTGACCCACAAAACTAGCGGGAGAGGAGAGACCCAGTACTTC. This translates into CATSLTHKTSGRGETQYF.

The chain employs TRBV5-1 and TRBJ2-1, with D possibly TRBD2 on 6 matching bases. The ends were cut back, 6 bases at V and 2 bases at J, with 18 bases in the middle. Germline assignment: CDR1 SGHRS and CDR2 YFSETQ. This CDR3 is built from 16 residues. In nucleotides, the CDR3 is TGCGCCAGCAATCCAGGGACTGTGAAACCCTACAATGAGCAGTTCTTC. Protein: CASNPGTVKPYNEQFF.

The V and J genes are TRBV6-5 and TRBJ1-3, with D possibly matching TRBD1 (5 bases). Per the germline V gene, CDR1 is MNHEY and CDR2 is SVGAGI. Trimming took 2 bases from V and 0 from J, leaving 11 bases between them. The CDR3 covers 16 residues. The chain's CDR3 is CASSYAGGPSGNTIYF. The CDR3 DNA reads TGTGCCAGCAGTTACGCGGGGGGACCCTCTGGAAACACCATATATTTT.

The rearrangement links TRBV27 to TRBJ2-1, with 10 bases aligning to TRBD1. After removal of 4 bases from V and 6 bases from J, the junction contained 0 bases not matched to a gene. The CDR3 loop spans 13 amino acids. Per the germline V gene, CDR1 is MNHEY and CDR2 is SMNVEV (reference sequence). In nucleotides, the CDR3 is TGTGCCAGCAGTTGGGACAGGGGCAATGAGCAGTTCTTC. This translates into CASSWDRGNEQFF.

The chain employs TRBV5-5 and TRBJ2-3; TRBD1 is a possible D gene (7 bases). V lost 0 bases to trimming and J lost 4 bases, with 9 bases between them. Germline V gives CDR1 SGHKS, CDR2 YYEKEE (reference sequence). The CDR3 runs 14 residues. CDR3 protein: CASSLGRGADTQYF. DNA of the CDR3: TGTGCCAGCAGCTTGGGCAGGGGGGCAGATACGCAGTATTTT.

The gene calls are TRBV27 and TRBJ1-2; weak D call: TRBD1 (6 bases). V lost 5 bases and J 5 bases, leaving 12 bases between the germline ends. Per germline, CDR1 MNHEY and CDR2 SMNVEV (reference sequence). CDR3 length: 13 amino acids. CDR3: CASSLDRYYGYTF. The CDR3 DNA reads as TGTGCCAGCAGTCTTGACAGGTATTATGGCTACACCTTC.

The rearrangement links TRBV10-3 to TRBJ2-1; D is possibly TRBD1 (6 bases). The CDR3 is 16 residues long. The germline gives CDR1 ENHRY, CDR2 SYGVKD. V lost 3 bases, J lost 7 bases, and 19 bases lay in between. The CDR3 is CAISEGIAIRGNEQFF. In DNA form, the CDR3 reads TGTGCCATCAGTGAAGGCATTGCGATTAGGGGGAATGAGCAGTTCTTC.

This clone was picked up one time. The CDR3 nucleotides are TGCGCCAGCCGCCGGGGGGGTATGAACACTGAAGCTTTCTTT. This codes for CASRRGGMNTEAFF. V is TRBV5-1 and J is TRBJ1-1, with D possibly TRBD1 on 5 matching bases. The germline V and J ends were trimmed by 7 bases and 0 bases, with 13 bases remaining between them. This CDR3 region has 14 residues. Germline-derived CDR1 and CDR2 are SGHRS and YFSETQ.

V and J are TRBV24-1 and TRBJ1-2; TRBD1 aligns across 7 bases. This CDR3 is 13 amino acids long. Germline V lookup: CDR1 KGHDR, CDR2 SFDVKD. Unmatched junction bases numbered 6, after V lost 4 bases and J lost 8 bases. CDR3 residues: CATSERQGLGYTF. CDR3 coding DNA: TGTGCCACCAGTGAGCGACAGGGTCTCGGCTACACCTTC.

The genes are TRBV12-3 or TRBV12-4 and TRBJ1-1, with 7 bases fitting TRBD1. V gave up 2 bases and J gave up 3 bases; unmatched junction bases: 0. The CDR3 totals 13 residues. CDR3 DNA: TGTGCCAGCAGTTTAACAGGGGACACTGAAGCTTTCTTT. Translated: CASSLTGDTEAFF.

The chain combines TRBV7-9 with TRBJ2-3; unclear D gene. The germline gives CDR1 SEHNR, CDR2 FQNEAQ (reference sequence). The CDR3 has 15 amino acids. V lost 3 bases, J lost 1 base, and 11 bases lay in between. DNA for the CDR3: TGTGCCAGCAGCTTTTTAAACCGGGGCACAGATACGCAGTATTTT. The encoded protein is CASSFLNRGTDTQYF.

The V and J genes are TRBV4-3 and TRBJ2-4; a possible D gene is TRBD2 (5 bases). The germline V and J ends were trimmed by 0 bases and 8 bases, with 8 bases remaining between them. Germline V gives CDR1 LGHNA, CDR2 YSLEER. The CDR3 loop spans 13 amino acids. The CDR3 sequence is CASSQEKRDIQYF. The CDR3 DNA is TGCGCCAGCAGCCAAGAAAAGAGGGACATTCAGTACTTC.

The rearrangement joins TRBV19 to TRBJ1-5; 8 nucleotides line up with TRBD1. Germline trimming cut 5 bases from V and 0 bases from J; bases unmatched to any gene: 12. Germline V CDR1 and CDR2: LNHDA, SQIVND (reference sequence). This CDR3 comprises 18 residues. CDR3 DNA sequence: TGTGCCAGTAGTCCACAGGGGGACCGACCGTATAGCAATCAGCCCCAGCATTTT. It translates to CASSPQGDRPYSNQPQHF. Full variable domain (missing parts from reference TRBV19 and TRBJ1-5): DGGITQSPKYLFRKEGQNVTLSCEQNLNHDAMYWYRQDPGQGLRLIYYSQIVNDFQKGDIAEGYSVSREKKESFPLTVTSAQKNPTAFYLCASSPQGDRPYSNQPQHFGDGTRLSIL.

The CDR3: CASSQAAGGYGYTF. The CDR3 DNA is TGTGCCAGCAGCCAAGCAGCAGGGGGCTATGGCTACACCTTC. This chain connects TRBV14 to TRBJ1-2, with 7 bases identical to TRBD1. CDR1 and CDR2 (germline): SGHDN, FVKESK. The CDR3 covers 14 residues. Trimming removed 1 base from V and 4 bases from J; junction bases left unmatched: 3.

This chain joins TRBV24-1 and TRBJ1-1; D not resolved. Trimming pared 5 bases from V and 4 bases from J, leaving 10 bases between. Per germline, CDR1 KGHDR and CDR2 SFDVKD. The CDR3 extends over 13 amino acids. CDR3 in DNA: TGTGCCACCAGTGTCGGGGAGTCCACTGAAGCTTTCTTT. Amino acids: CATSVGESTEAFF.

The sample holds a few counts of this clone. The chain carries TRBV10-3 and TRBJ2-3; TRBD2 matches 10 bases. This CDR3 spans 16 amino acids. CDR1 is ENHRY and CDR2 is SYGVKD in the germline V gene. J gave up 0 bases and V 5 bases, and 5 bases lay outside the gene matches. The CDR3 reads CAISFGTSASTDTQYF. CDR3 in DNA: TGTGCCATCAGTTTCGGGACTAGCGCTAGCACAGATACGCAGTATTTT.

The V and J genes are TRBV18 and TRBJ1-1; TRBD1 agrees at 7 bases. From germline, CDR1 is KGHSH and CDR2 LQKENI. The CDR3 has 13 residues. V lost 3 bases and J lost 5; bases outside the gene matches: 3. This CDR3 reads CASSPKQGTEAFF. The CDR3 nucleotides are TGTGCCAGCTCACCGAAACAGGGGACTGAAGCTTTCTTT.

The chain has TRBV7-2 and TRBJ2-3; D may be TRBD2 (5 bases). The germline V and J ends were trimmed by 5 bases and 10 bases, with 16 bases remaining between them. The CDR3 covers 13 residues. The germline V gene has CDR1 SGHTA and CDR2 FQGNSA. The CDR3 here is CASSQIPPGAQYF. CDR3 bases: TGTGCCAGCAGCCAAATCCCCCCCGGGGCGCAGTATTTT.

The chain uses TRBV3-1 (or the pseudogene TRBV3-2) and TRBJ2-3, with TRBD2 identical over 9 bases. The CDR3 spans 16 residues. From germline, CDR1 is LGHDT and CDR2 YNNKEL (reference sequence). The junction had 5 bases not matched to a gene; V was cut back by 4 bases and J by 0 bases. The CDR3 DNA reads as TGTGCCAGCAGCCCCTTAACTAGCGGGAGCACAGATACGCAGTATTTT. Amino acid sequence: CASSPLTSGSTDTQYF.

V is TRBV7-8 and J is TRBJ1-1; D is unresolved. Germline CDR1 and CDR2: SGHVS and FQNEAQ. The CDR3 loop spans 14 amino acids. The V gene lost 1 base and the J gene lost 0 bases, with 6 bases spanning the gap. In nucleotides, the CDR3 is TGTGCCAGCAGCTTAGGAGGATTGAACACTGAAGCTTTCTTT. This translates into CASSLGGLNTEAFF.

J is TRBJ2-2 and V is TRBV27, with 11 bases lining up with TRBD1. With 4 bases clipped from V and 2 bases from J, the junction kept 3 bases outside the gene matches. This CDR3 has 16 residues. The germline V gene encodes CDR1 MNHEY and CDR2 SMNVEV (reference sequence). The CDR3 region is CASSSGQGVNTGELFF. In nucleotides, the CDR3 is TGTGCCAGCAGTTCGGGACAGGGGGTCAACACCGGGGAGCTGTTTTTT.

V is TRBV19 and J is TRBJ1-2; 9 bases map to TRBD1. V lost 7 bases to trimming and J lost 4 bases; unmatched junction nucleotides: 4. Germline lookup yields CDR1 LNHDA and CDR2 SQIVND (reference sequence). This CDR3 spans 13 amino acids. The CDR3 sequence is CASTKGQGYGYTF. DNA of the CDR3: TGTGCCAGTACCAAGGGACAGGGCTATGGCTACACCTTC.

The rearrangement uses TRBV9 and TRBJ1-5, with D possibly TRBD1 on 6 matching bases. The CDR3 runs to 17 residues. CDR1 SGDLS and CDR2 YYNGEE come from the germline V gene. V gave up 4 bases and J gave up 0 bases, with 17 bases separating them. The CDR3 nucleotides read TGTGCCAGCAGCCTTACCGGGACACCATATAGCAATCAGCCCCAGCATTTT. Translating gives CASSLTGTPYSNQPQHF.